Below are 5 T cell receptor beta chains sequenced from a single sample in a study of blood T cell repertoires in COVID-19. Clones were sequenced by immunoSEQ multiplex PCR, and TCRdb holds only the in-frame ones, with some missing. The data show approximately 100,000 clones, approximately 89% seen once. Sequenced sample: peripheral blood. Receptors were obtained from a woman of 80 years or more in a cohort sampled during active COVID-19.

This sequence joins TRBV27 and TRBJ2-7, with D possibly TRBD2 on 5 matching bases. The germline V and J ends were trimmed by 3 bases and 6 bases, with 9 bases remaining between them. Germline V lookup: CDR1 MNHEY, CDR2 SMNVEV (reference sequence). The CDR3 runs to 12 residues. CDR3 bases: TGTGCCAGCAGTTTTCCCGAGGGCGAGCAGTACTTC. Translating gives CASSFPEGEQYF.

The chain combines TRBV10-2 with TRBJ1-1; D call uncertain. Trimming stripped 4 bases from V and 2 bases from J, with 8 bases between. Germline assignment: CDR1 WSHSY and CDR2 SAAADI. There are 13 residues in the CDR3. The CDR3 DNA is TGCGCCAGCAGTGGGCAGGCTAACACTGAAGCTTTCTTT. The encoded protein is CASSGQANTEAFF.

This rearrangement joins TRBV6-5 to TRBJ1-5; D uncertain. From germline, CDR1 is MNHEY and CDR2 SVGAGI. Trimming pared 6 bases from V and 5 bases from J, leaving 17 bases between. The CDR3 sequence is 15 residues long. CDR3 protein: CASRPLANSDQPQHF. DNA for the CDR3: TGTGCCAGCAGGCCATTAGCCAACTCCGATCAGCCCCAGCATTTT.

The genes are TRBV5-6 and TRBJ2-1; D is perhaps TRBD2 (5 bases). Germline V gives CDR1 SGHDT, CDR2 YYEEEE. This CDR3 comprises 16 residues. The V gene lost 3 bases and the J gene lost 0 bases, with 13 bases spanning the gap. The CDR3: CASSWRLIISYNEQFF. CDR3 sequence (DNA): TGTGCCAGCAGCTGGAGGCTAATAATCTCCTACAATGAGCAGTTCTTC.

The J gene is TRBJ2-1, the V gene TRBV19; 9 bases agree with TRBD1. J lost 0 bases, V lost 6 bases, and 3 bases had no gene match. The CDR3 length is 15 residues. From germline, CDR1 is LNHDA and CDR2 SQIVND (reference sequence). CDR3 DNA sequence: TGTGCCAGTAGATCGACAGGGGGCTCCTACAATGAGCAGTTCTTC. Amino acids: CASRSTGGSYNEQFF.